This T cell receptor beta chain was sequenced during a study of shared clonotypes between healthy human individuals. Whole-study context: Donors were two women and three men aged 18 to 49. Every donor yielded three CD4 naive, three CD4 memory, two CD8 naive and one CD8 memory plate.

Germline-derived CDR1 and CDR2 are MDHEN and SYDVKM. This CDR3 has 14 residues. The ends were cut back, 6 bases at V and 6 bases at J, with 14 bases in the middle. Genomic DNA of each subset was evenly split across several immunoSEQ plates. Each PCR replicate from the sorted subsets contained about 200 ng DNA, which is tens of thousands of T cell genomes. Repertoires were generated with immunoSEQ multiplex PCR, while TCRdb's copy carries only in-frame clones and drops some. The data show 2 million to 2.5 million clones, around 90% seen once. The sample consisted of naive CD4+ T cells from PBMCs. Regarding subset: CD45RA+ positively selected. The chain combines TRBV28 with TRBJ1-4; tentative D call: TRBD1 (6 bases). This receptor was taken from a man between 18 and 35 years old in good health. Some clones in this sample may be carry-over from other donors' samples. The CDR3 sequence is CASRQGGSDEKLFF. CDR3 DNA: TGTGCCAGCAGACAGGGAGGCTCCGATGAAAAACTGTTTTTT.